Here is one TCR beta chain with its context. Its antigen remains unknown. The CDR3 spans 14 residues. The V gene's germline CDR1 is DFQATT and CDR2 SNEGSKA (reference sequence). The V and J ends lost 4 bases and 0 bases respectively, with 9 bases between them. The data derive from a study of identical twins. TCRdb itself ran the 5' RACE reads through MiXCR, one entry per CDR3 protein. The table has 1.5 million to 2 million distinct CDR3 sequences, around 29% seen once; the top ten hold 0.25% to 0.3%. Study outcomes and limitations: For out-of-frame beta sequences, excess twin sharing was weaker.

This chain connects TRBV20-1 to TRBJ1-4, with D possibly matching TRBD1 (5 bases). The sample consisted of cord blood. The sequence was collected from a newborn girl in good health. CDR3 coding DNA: TGCAGTGCTAAGGGGCCTCCAACTAATGAAAAACTGTTTTTT. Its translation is CSAKGPPTNEKLFF.